The TCR beta chain described here comes from a study of blood T cells in healthy people across ages. This clonotype occurred many times. The V end was cut by 4 bases, the J end by 7 bases, with 10 bases between. Germline V CDR1 and CDR2: SQVTM, ANQGSEA. This CDR3 contains 11 residues. Every participating donor contributed about 10 milliliters of peripheral blood through a draw. Through a sample-barcoded 5' primer and a J-beta primer mix, a second PCR was run for roughly 6 to 11 cycles. MiXCR, applied by TCRdb to the 5' RACE reads, yields one record per CDR3 protein. Of more than 650,000 distinct CDR3 sequences listed, around a fifth are singletons.

This clonotype was sampled from an older man in good health. Source material: blood. This chain uses TRBV29-1 with TRBJ2-5; D is ambiguous. The CDR3 DNA reads TGCAGCGTTGCGTATGATGTGACCCAGTACTTC. It specifies CSVAYDVTQYF.